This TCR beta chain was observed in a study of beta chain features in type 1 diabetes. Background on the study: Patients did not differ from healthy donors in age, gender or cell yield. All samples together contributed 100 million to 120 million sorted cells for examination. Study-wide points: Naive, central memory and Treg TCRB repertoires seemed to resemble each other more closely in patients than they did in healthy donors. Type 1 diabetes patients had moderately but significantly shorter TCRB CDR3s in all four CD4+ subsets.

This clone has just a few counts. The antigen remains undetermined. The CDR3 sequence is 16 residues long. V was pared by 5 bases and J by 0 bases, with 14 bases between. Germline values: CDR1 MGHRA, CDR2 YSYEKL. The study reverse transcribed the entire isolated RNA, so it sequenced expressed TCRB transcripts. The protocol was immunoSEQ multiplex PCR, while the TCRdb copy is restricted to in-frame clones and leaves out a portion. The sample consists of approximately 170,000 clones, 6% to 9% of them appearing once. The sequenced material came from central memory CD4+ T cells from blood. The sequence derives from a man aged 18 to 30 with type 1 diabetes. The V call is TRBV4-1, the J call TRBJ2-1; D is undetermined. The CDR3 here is CASSARTVSSYNEQFF. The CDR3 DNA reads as TGCGCCAGCAGCGCCCGCACAGTAAGCTCCTACAATGAGCAGTTCTTC.